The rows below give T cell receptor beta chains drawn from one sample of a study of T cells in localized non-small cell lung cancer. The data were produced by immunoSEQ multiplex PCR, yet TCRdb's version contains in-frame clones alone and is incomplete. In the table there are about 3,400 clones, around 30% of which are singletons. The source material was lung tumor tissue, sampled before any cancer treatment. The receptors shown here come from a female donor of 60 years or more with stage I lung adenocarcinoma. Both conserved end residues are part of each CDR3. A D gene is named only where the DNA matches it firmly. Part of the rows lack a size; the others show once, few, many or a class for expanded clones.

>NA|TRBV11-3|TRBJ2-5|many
CASSLQRDLETQYF
TGTGCCAGCAGTCTTCAGAGGGATTTGGAGACCCAGTACTTC
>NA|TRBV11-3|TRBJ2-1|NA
CASSLSGWEDEQFF
TGTGCCAGCAGCCTCTCGGGCTGGGAGGATGAGCAGTTCTTC
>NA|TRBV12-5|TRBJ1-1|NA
CATSLTTEAFF
TGTGCCACCTCCTTAACCACTGAAGCTTTCTTT
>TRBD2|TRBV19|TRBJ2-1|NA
CASTLAGGLNEQFF
TGTGCCAGTACTCTAGCGGGGGGGCTCAATGAGCAGTTCTTC
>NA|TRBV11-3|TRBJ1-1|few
CASSLVLVNTEAFF
TGTGCCAGCAGCTTGGTACTTGTGAACACTGAAGCTTTCTTT
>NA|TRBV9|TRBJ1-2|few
CASSVGIQVNYGYTF
TGTGCCAGCAGCGTTGGGATTCAAGTTAACTATGGCTACACCTTC
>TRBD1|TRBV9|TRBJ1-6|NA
CASSALKRGRGDSPLHF
TGTGCCAGCAGTGCCTTGAAAAGGGGGCGTGGGGATTCACCCCTCCACTTT
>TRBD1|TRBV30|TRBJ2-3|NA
CAWGTGGTDTQYF
TGTGCCTGGGGGACAGGGGGCACAGATACGCAGTATTTT
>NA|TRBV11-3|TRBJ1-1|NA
CASSLVGGNTEAFF
TGTGCCAGCAGCTTAGTCGGCGGTAACACTGAAGCTTTCTTT
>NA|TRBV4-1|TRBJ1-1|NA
CASSQDSAGNTEAFF
TGCGCCAGCAGCCAAGATTCGGCGGGGAACACTGAAGCTTTCTTT
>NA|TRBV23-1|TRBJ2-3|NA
CASSQDDRTSTDTQYF
TGCGCCAGCAGTCAGGACGACAGAACTAGCACAGATACGCAGTATTTT
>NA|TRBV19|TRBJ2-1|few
CASSIIGSSNEQFF
TGTGCCAGTAGTATAATAGGGTCCAGCAATGAGCAGTTCTTC
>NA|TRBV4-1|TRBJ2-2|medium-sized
CASSQGTENTGELFF
TGCGCCAGCAGCCAAGGGACAGAGAACACCGGGGAGCTGTTTTTT
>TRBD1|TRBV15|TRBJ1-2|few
CATSRGQGADDGYTF
TGTGCCACCAGCAGAGGACAGGGGGCGGACGATGGCTACACCTTC
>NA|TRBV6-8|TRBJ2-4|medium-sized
CASSYFFRLDSKNIQYF
TGTGCCAGCAGTTATTTTTTCAGGTTAGACAGCAAAAACATTCAGTACTTC
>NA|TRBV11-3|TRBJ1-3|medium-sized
CASSPRLVWDPSGNTIYF
TGTGCCAGCAGCCCCCGGCTTGTCTGGGACCCCTCTGGAAACACCATATATTTT
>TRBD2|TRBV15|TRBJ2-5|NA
CATSRERGGQETQYF
TGTGCCACCAGCAGGGAGCGGGGGGGCCAAGAGACCCAGTACTTC
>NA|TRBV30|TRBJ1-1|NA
CAWSSLSPGTEAFF
TGTGCCTGGAGTAGTTTGAGCCCCGGGACTGAAGCTTTCTTT
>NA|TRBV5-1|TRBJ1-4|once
CASSFRGIEEKLFF
TGCGCCAGCAGCTTCCGGGGGATCGAGGAAAAACTGTTTTTT
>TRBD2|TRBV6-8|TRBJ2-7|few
CASSYPSGRGYEQYF
TGTGCCAGCAGTTACCCCTCGGGGCGGGGGTACGAGCAGTACTTC
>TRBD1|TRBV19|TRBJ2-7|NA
CASSMGTGVEQYF
TGTGCCAGTAGTATGGGGACAGGGGTCGAGCAGTACTTC
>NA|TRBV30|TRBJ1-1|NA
CAWHTPRAVVRTEAFF
TGTGCCTGGCACACCCCTAGAGCAGTGGTACGGACTGAAGCTTTCTTT
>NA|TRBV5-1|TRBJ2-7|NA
CASGARQDSYEQYF
TGCGCCAGCGGAGCCCGACAGGATTCCTACGAGCAGTACTTC
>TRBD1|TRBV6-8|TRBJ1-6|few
CASSYGTGAYNSPLHF
TGTGCCAGCAGTTACGGGACAGGGGCCTATAATTCACCCCTCCACTTT
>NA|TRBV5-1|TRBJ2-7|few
CASSLTGGNSYEQYF
TGCGCCAGCAGCTTGACGGGGGGCAACTCCTACGAGCAGTACTTC
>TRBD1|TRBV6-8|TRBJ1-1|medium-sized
CASRGTDRGITEAFF
TGTGCCAGCAGGGGAACTGACAGGGGGATCACTGAAGCTTTCTTT
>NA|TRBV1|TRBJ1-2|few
CASSQDITGGVGGYTF
TGCGCCAGCAGCCAAGATATTACAGGGGGCGTAGGGGGCTACACCTTC
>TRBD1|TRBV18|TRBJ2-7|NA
CASSQGQGESYEQYF
TGTGCCAGCTCACAAGGACAGGGGGAGTCCTACGAGCAGTACTTC
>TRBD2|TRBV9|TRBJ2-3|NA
CASSERGVADTQYF
TGTGCCAGCAGCGAGCGGGGTGTGGCAGATACGCAGTATTTT
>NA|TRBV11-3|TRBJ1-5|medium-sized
CASSLGGEMNAQPQHF
TGTGCCAGCAGCTTGGGTGGGGAAATGAACGCTCAGCCCCAGCATTTT
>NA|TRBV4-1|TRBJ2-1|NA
CASSQDLGDSGNEQFF
TGCGCCAGCAGCCAAGATCTAGGGGATTCGGGCAATGAGCAGTTCTTC
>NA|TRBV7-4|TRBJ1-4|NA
CASSLQEREKLFF
TGTGCCAGCAGCTTACAGGAGCGAGAAAAACTGTTTTTT
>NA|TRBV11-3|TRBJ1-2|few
CASSQSRLDYGYTF
TGTGCCAGCAGCCAATCCCGGCTAGACTATGGCTACACCTTC
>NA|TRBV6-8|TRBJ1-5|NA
CASSYRGLQPQHF
TGTGCCAGCAGTTATAGGGGGTTGCAGCCCCAGCATTTT
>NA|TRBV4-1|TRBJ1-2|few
CASSQDLGTGGAVGYTF
TGCGCCAGCAGCCAAGATCTGGGAACGGGGGGCGCGGTAGGCTACACCTTC
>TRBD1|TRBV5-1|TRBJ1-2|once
CASSLGTGTYGYTF
TGCGCCAGCAGCTTGGGGACAGGGACCTATGGCTACACCTTC
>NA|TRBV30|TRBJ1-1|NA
CASSPAGGTEAFF
TGTGCCTCTAGCCCGGCGGGAGGCACTGAAGCTTTCTTT
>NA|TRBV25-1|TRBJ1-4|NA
CASSSSTTNEKLFF
TGTGCCAGCAGTAGCTCGACAACTAATGAAAAACTGTTTTTT
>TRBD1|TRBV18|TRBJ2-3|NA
CASSPGTGNTDTQYF
TGTGCCAGCTCACCCGGGACAGGTAACACAGATACGCAGTATTTT
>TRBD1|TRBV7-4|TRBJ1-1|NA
CASSLNGAGQGNTEAFF
TGTGCCAGCAGCTTAAACGGAGCGGGACAGGGGAACACTGAAGCTTTCTTT
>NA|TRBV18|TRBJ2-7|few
CASSPSAYEQYF
TGTGCCAGCTCACCCTCCGCCTACGAGCAGTACTTC
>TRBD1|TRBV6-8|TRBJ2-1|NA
CASRMTGTGNNEQFF
TGTGCCAGCAGAATGACCGGGACAGGGAACAATGAGCAGTTCTTC